This entry concerns a single T cell receptor (beta chain). A read error may account for a junction end that differs from germline. Vbeta (60) and Jbeta (13) primers were used in the PCR. Original analysis: In a later analysis, some 80 million unique TCR beta chains included roughly 11 million shared by two or more donors. The assay was immunoSEQ multiplex PCR, and TCRdb's table has in-frame clones only and misses some. For V, J and clone size, that table is used; D and trimming come from the DNA. The sample includes over 150,000 clones, around four fifths of them seen just once. The entry originates in a study of cytomegalovirus exposure and HLA in healthy donors. Germline V CDR1 and CDR2: SGHDT, YYEEEE. The CDR3 contains 16 residues.

Sequencing was performed on PBMCs. This sequence joins TRBV5-6 and TRBJ2-4, with D perhaps matching TRBD2 (5 bases). The sequence derives from a girl aged 5-17 years in good health and CMV-seropositive. The CDR3 sequence is CASSLVVGPGKNSQYF. The CDR3 nucleotides read TGTGCCAGCAGCTTGGTGGTCGGGCCGGGGAAAAACAGTCAGTACTTC.